Listed below are T cell receptor beta chains from one sample, sequenced in a study of spatial heterogeneity in lung cancer. TCRdb called the 5' RACE reads again in MiXCR, with one record for every CDR3 protein. Among 3,500 to 4,500 distinct CDR3 sequences listed, less than 9% were seen once. The sample here was lung tumor tissue, taken at surgery. These receptor sequences come from a male donor with early-stage non-small cell lung cancer. CDR3s include the opening cysteine and the closing phenylalanine or tryptophan. The D gene is left open where the match is weak. The size of a clone is reported for some rows only, either as once, few or many, or as a class for expanded clones.

cdr3_length: 15; d_call: TRBD1; v_call: TRBV7-9; clone_size: medium-sized; j_call: TRBJ1-2; cdr3_aa: CASSLGGQGAPGYTF; cdr3_nt: TGTGCCAGCAGCTTAGGGGGTCAGGGGGCGCCTGGCTACACCTTC
cdr3_length: 14; d_call: .; v_call: TRBV7-2; clone_size: medium-sized; j_call: TRBJ1-1; cdr3_aa: CASMEGSGGTEAFF; cdr3_nt: TGTGCCAGCATGGAGGGTTCGGGTGGCACTGAAGCTTTCTTT
cdr3_length: 13; d_call: .; v_call: TRBV29-1; clone_size: many; j_call: TRBJ2-1; cdr3_aa: CSARDSLSDEQFF; cdr3_nt: TGCAGCGCCCGGGACTCCCTAAGCGATGAGCAGTTCTTC
cdr3_length: 15; d_call: .; v_call: TRBV14; clone_size: medium-sized; j_call: TRBJ2-6; cdr3_aa: CASSERASGANVLTF; cdr3_nt: TGTGCCAGCAGCGAGAGAGCTAGTGGGGCCAACGTCCTGACTTTC
cdr3_length: 16; d_call: .; v_call: TRBV4-3; clone_size: many; j_call: TRBJ1-4; cdr3_aa: CASSQGITGSGEKLFF; cdr3_nt: TGCGCCAGCAGCCAGGGAATTACAGGGAGCGGGGAAAAACTGTTTTTT
cdr3_length: 13; d_call: .; v_call: TRBV6-6; clone_size: medium-sized; j_call: TRBJ2-7; cdr3_aa: CATKGGSGYEQYF; cdr3_nt: TGTGCCACGAAAGGGGGGAGCGGGTACGAGCAGTACTTC
cdr3_length: 15; d_call: TRBD2; v_call: TRBV24-1; clone_size: .; j_call: TRBJ2-5; cdr3_aa: CATGGSGAGEETQYF; cdr3_nt: TGTGCCACCGGAGGTAGCGGGGCAGGGGAAGAGACCCAGTACTTC
cdr3_length: 13; d_call: .; v_call: TRBV19; clone_size: medium-sized; j_call: TRBJ1-5; cdr3_aa: CASLNYSNQPQHF; cdr3_nt: TGTGCCAGCTTAAATTATAGCAATCAGCCCCAGCATTTT
cdr3_length: 14; d_call: TRBD1; v_call: TRBV29-1; clone_size: medium-sized; j_call: TRBJ2-6; cdr3_aa: CSAAQGSGANVLTF; cdr3_nt: TGCAGCGCCGCACAGGGGTCTGGGGCCAACGTCCTGACTTTC
cdr3_length: 14; d_call: .; v_call: TRBV18; clone_size: medium-sized; j_call: TRBJ2-5; cdr3_aa: CASSPGTQGETQYF; cdr3_nt: TGTGCCAGCTCACCGGGGACCCAAGGGGAGACCCAGTACTTC
cdr3_length: 12; d_call: .; v_call: TRBV5-6; clone_size: medium-sized; j_call: TRBJ2-1; cdr3_aa: CASSSGMGEQFF; cdr3_nt: TGTGCCAGCAGCTCCGGGATGGGTGAGCAGTTCTTC
cdr3_length: 14; d_call: .; v_call: TRBV19; clone_size: few; j_call: TRBJ1-4; cdr3_aa: CASSGGATNEKLFF; cdr3_nt: TGTGCCAGCAGCGGGGGTGCAACTAATGAAAAACTGTTTTTT
cdr3_length: 14; d_call: TRBD2; v_call: TRBV5-1; clone_size: large; j_call: TRBJ2-3; cdr3_aa: CASSLAGGTDTQYF; cdr3_nt: TGCGCCAGCAGCTTAGCGGGGGGCACAGATACGCAGTATTTT
cdr3_length: 13; d_call: .; v_call: TRBV7-2; clone_size: many; j_call: TRBJ1-4; cdr3_aa: CASSLRSNEKLFF; cdr3_nt: TGTGCCAGCAGCTTGAGATCCAATGAAAAACTGTTTTTT
cdr3_length: 14; d_call: .; v_call: TRBV25-1; clone_size: medium-sized; j_call: TRBJ2-5; cdr3_aa: CASSDRGHQETQYF; cdr3_nt: TGTGCCAGCAGTGATCGTGGACATCAAGAGACCCAGTACTTC
cdr3_length: 15; d_call: .; v_call: TRBV4-3; clone_size: .; j_call: TRBJ2-7; cdr3_aa: CASSRSWDGPYEQYF; cdr3_nt: TGCGCCAGCAGCCGCAGCTGGGACGGTCCCTACGAGCAGTACTTC
cdr3_length: 14; d_call: .; v_call: TRBV29-1; clone_size: medium-sized; j_call: TRBJ2-2; cdr3_aa: CSVIVGGLLGELFF; cdr3_nt: TGCAGCGTTATAGTCGGCGGGCTTCTTGGGGAGCTGTTTTTT
cdr3_length: 12; d_call: .; v_call: TRBV7-2; clone_size: medium-sized; j_call: TRBJ2-5; cdr3_aa: CASSFDQETQYF; cdr3_nt: TGTGCCAGCAGCTTCGATCAAGAGACCCAGTACTTC
cdr3_length: 15; d_call: TRBD1; v_call: TRBV12-3/TRBV12-4; clone_size: medium-sized; j_call: TRBJ2-7; cdr3_aa: CASSSGTGGSGEQYF; cdr3_nt: TGTGCCAGCAGTTCCGGGACAGGGGGCTCTGGGGAGCAGTACTTC
cdr3_length: 19; d_call: .; v_call: TRBV20-1; clone_size: medium-sized; j_call: TRBJ2-7; cdr3_aa: CSARVQVRGSTSSSYEQYF; cdr3_nt: TGCAGTGCTAGGGTTCAGGTCAGGGGCTCCACCTCGAGCTCCTACGAGCAGTACTTC
cdr3_length: 18; d_call: TRBD2; v_call: TRBV4-3; clone_size: many; j_call: TRBJ2-5; cdr3_aa: CASSQDLSTSGTQETQYF; cdr3_nt: TGCGCCAGCAGCCAAGATCTTTCGACTAGCGGGACCCAAGAGACCCAGTACTTC
cdr3_length: 15; d_call: TRBD1; v_call: TRBV7-3; clone_size: many; j_call: TRBJ2-7; cdr3_aa: CASSPTPGGLDEQYF; cdr3_nt: TGTGCCAGCAGCCCGACCCCAGGGGGCTTGGACGAGCAGTACTTC
cdr3_length: 11; d_call: .; v_call: TRBV7-9; clone_size: medium-sized; j_call: TRBJ1-1; cdr3_aa: CASSTYREAFF; cdr3_nt: TGTGCCAGCAGCACCTACAGAGAAGCTTTCTTT
cdr3_length: 14; d_call: .; v_call: TRBV29-1; clone_size: medium-sized; j_call: TRBJ2-2; cdr3_aa: CSVDGQGNTGELFF; cdr3_nt: TGCAGCGTTGACGGGCAGGGGAACACCGGGGAGCTGTTTTTT
cdr3_length: 14; d_call: .; v_call: TRBV4-3; clone_size: medium-sized; j_call: TRBJ2-3; cdr3_aa: CASSQGVASDTQYF; cdr3_nt: TGCGCCAGCAGCCAAGGGGTCGCCTCAGATACGCAGTATTTT
cdr3_length: 16; d_call: .; v_call: TRBV7-7; clone_size: many; j_call: TRBJ2-3; cdr3_aa: CASSLGAHLRVDTQYF; cdr3_nt: TGTGCCAGCAGCTTAGGGGCCCACCTTAGGGTAGATACGCAGTATTTT
cdr3_length: 18; d_call: TRBD2; v_call: TRBV6-6; clone_size: medium-sized; j_call: TRBJ2-3; cdr3_aa: CASSYSGLAGGSEDTQYF; cdr3_nt: TGTGCCAGCAGTTACTCGGGACTAGCGGGAGGGAGTGAAGATACGCAGTATTTT
cdr3_length: 17; d_call: .; v_call: TRBV12-3/TRBV12-4; clone_size: many; j_call: TRBJ2-1; cdr3_aa: CASSLGVAPSSYNEQFF; cdr3_nt: TGTGCCAGCAGTTTAGGGGTAGCGCCGAGCTCCTACAATGAGCAGTTCTTC
cdr3_length: 15; d_call: .; v_call: TRBV6-2/TRBV6-3; clone_size: many; j_call: TRBJ2-7; cdr3_aa: CTSSDGLLSSYEQYF; cdr3_nt: TGTACCAGCAGCGACGGACTCCTGAGCTCCTACGAGCAGTACTTC
cdr3_length: 15; d_call: .; v_call: TRBV7-9; clone_size: many; j_call: TRBJ1-2; cdr3_aa: CASSLRSAGDYGYTF; cdr3_nt: TGTGCCAGCAGCTTAAGGTCCGCGGGAGACTATGGCTACACCTTC
cdr3_length: 14; d_call: .; v_call: TRBV29-1; clone_size: large; j_call: TRBJ2-2; cdr3_aa: CSVDLQGNTGELFF; cdr3_nt: TGCAGCGTTGATTTACAGGGGAACACCGGGGAGCTGTTTTTT
cdr3_length: 12; d_call: .; v_call: TRBV6-5; clone_size: medium-sized; j_call: TRBJ1-5; cdr3_aa: CAREGGHEPQHF; cdr3_nt: TGTGCCAGGGAGGGGGGGCATGAGCCCCAGCATTTT
cdr3_length: 13; d_call: .; v_call: TRBV28; clone_size: many; j_call: TRBJ1-3; cdr3_aa: CASSLLQGNTIYF; cdr3_nt: TGTGCCAGCAGTTTATTACAGGGAAACACCATATATTTT
cdr3_length: 15; d_call: .; v_call: TRBV19; clone_size: .; j_call: TRBJ2-7; cdr3_aa: CASSIQSGGGNEQYF; cdr3_nt: TGTGCCAGTAGTATCCAATCAGGCGGGGGCAACGAGCAGTACTTC
cdr3_length: 14; d_call: .; v_call: TRBV4-1; clone_size: many; j_call: TRBJ1-1; cdr3_aa: CASSQTNMGTEAFF; cdr3_nt: TGCGCCAGCAGCCAGACGAACATGGGCACTGAAGCTTTCTTT
cdr3_length: 17; d_call: .; v_call: TRBV6-5; clone_size: many; j_call: TRBJ1-3; cdr3_aa: CASSYSSRGASGNTIYF; cdr3_nt: TGTGCCAGCAGTTACTCGAGCAGGGGCGCGTCGGGAAACACCATATATTTT
cdr3_length: 12; d_call: .; v_call: TRBV7-7; clone_size: many; j_call: TRBJ2-5; cdr3_aa: CASSLSGETQYF; cdr3_nt: TGTGCCAGCAGCCTCTCGGGGGAGACCCAGTACTTC
cdr3_length: 12; d_call: TRBD1; v_call: TRBV12-3/TRBV12-4; clone_size: many; j_call: TRBJ1-2; cdr3_aa: CASRSGGKGYTF; cdr3_nt: TGTGCCAGTCGGTCAGGGGGCAAGGGCTACACCTTC
cdr3_length: 12; d_call: .; v_call: TRBV30; clone_size: medium-sized; j_call: TRBJ1-2; cdr3_aa: CAWSPGVDGYTF; cdr3_nt: TGTGCCTGGAGTCCGGGGGTGGATGGCTACACCTTC
cdr3_length: 14; d_call: .; v_call: TRBV7-2; clone_size: medium-sized; j_call: TRBJ2-2; cdr3_aa: CASSPGGYNGELFF; cdr3_nt: TGTGCCAGCAGCCCGGGGGGCTACAACGGGGAGCTGTTTTTT
cdr3_length: 15; d_call: TRBD1; v_call: TRBV6-2/TRBV6-3; clone_size: many; j_call: TRBJ2-1; cdr3_aa: CASSRGGTGGFEQFF; cdr3_nt: TGTGCCAGCAGCCGAGGAGGGACAGGGGGCTTTGAGCAGTTCTTC
cdr3_length: 15; d_call: .; v_call: TRBV6-1; clone_size: medium-sized; j_call: TRBJ1-2; cdr3_aa: CASSEFFEARSGYTF; cdr3_nt: TGTGCCAGCAGTGAATTTTTTGAGGCGCGGAGTGGCTACACCTTC
cdr3_length: 15; d_call: TRBD1; v_call: TRBV7-3; clone_size: many; j_call: TRBJ2-5; cdr3_aa: CASSFTGASGETQYF; cdr3_nt: TGTGCCAGCAGCTTCACAGGGGCCAGTGGAGAGACCCAGTACTTC
cdr3_length: 12; d_call: .; v_call: TRBV28; clone_size: medium-sized; j_call: TRBJ2-4; cdr3_aa: CASSLQGYIQYF; cdr3_nt: TGTGCCAGCAGTTTGCAGGGGTACATTCAGTACTTC
cdr3_length: 15; d_call: .; v_call: TRBV28; clone_size: medium-sized; j_call: TRBJ2-2; cdr3_aa: CASNPGGLNTGELFF; cdr3_nt: TGTGCCAGCAACCCTGGGGGCTTGAACACCGGGGAGCTGTTTTTT
cdr3_length: 15; d_call: .; v_call: TRBV7-9; clone_size: medium-sized; j_call: TRBJ2-1; cdr3_aa: CASSLMGLGGNEQFF; cdr3_nt: TGTGCCAGCAGCTTGATGGGACTGGGTGGAAATGAGCAGTTCTTC
cdr3_length: 15; d_call: TRBD1; v_call: TRBV7-9; clone_size: medium-sized; j_call: TRBJ1-2; cdr3_aa: CASSRGTGEKDGYTF; cdr3_nt: TGTGCCAGCAGCCGGGGGACAGGGGAAAAGGATGGCTACACCTTC
cdr3_length: 16; d_call: .; v_call: TRBV6-2/TRBV6-3; clone_size: medium-sized; j_call: TRBJ2-3; cdr3_aa: CASSYSTDFLTDTQYF; cdr3_nt: TGTGCCAGCAGTTACTCGACGGACTTTCTGACAGATACGCAGTATTTT
cdr3_length: 16; d_call: TRBD2; v_call: TRBV6-6; clone_size: medium-sized; j_call: TRBJ2-3; cdr3_aa: CASSYFTGGSTDTQYF; cdr3_nt: TGTGCCAGCAGTTACTTCACGGGGGGGAGCACAGATACGCAGTATTTT
cdr3_length: 14; d_call: TRBD2; v_call: TRBV2; clone_size: medium-sized; j_call: TRBJ2-2; cdr3_aa: CASRGEGNTGELFF; cdr3_nt: TGTGCCAGCAGGGGGGAGGGGAACACCGGGGAGCTGTTTTTT
cdr3_length: 14; d_call: .; v_call: TRBV7-2; clone_size: medium-sized; j_call: TRBJ1-2; cdr3_aa: CASSLVVSPHGYTF; cdr3_nt: TGTGCCAGCAGCTTAGTCGTATCCCCTCATGGCTACACCTTC